Here is one T cell receptor (beta chain) with its context. This clonotype was detected only once. Its specific antigen is unknown. It has no much larger one-base neighbor in the sample; base qualities were not kept. A lone read is weak support. The CDR3 contains 12 residues, cysteine and phenylalanine counted. The kept DNA is CDR3 alone, 36 bases in frame from the first base. Trimming at the junction amounts to 2 bases on V and 5 bases on J, and the germline ends lie 6 bases apart. Looking up the germline V gene yields CDR1 MRHNA and CDR2 SNTAGT. This sample is drawn from a study of glioma-infiltrating T cells (dated by TCRdb to the mid-2010s). Regarding the study in general: TCR alpha- and beta-chain repertoires were sequenced from glioma tissue, non-neoplastic brain tissue and matched peripheral blood mononuclear cells. Three low-grade glioma patients, seven or eight primary glioblastoma patients, and three non-glioma patients who contributed non-neoplastic brain tissue made up the paired cohort. To gauge divergence between tissue and blood T-cell populations, every tissue-infiltrating repertoire was compared against the peripheral blood repertoire from the same patient. Beyond this particular receptor, the publication reports: Very few CDR3 sequences were found to be shared between tissue and blood, and this scarcity was attributed to high CDR3 diversity and limited sampling. VJ-independent divergence between tissue and blood was below expectation in non-neoplastic patients but above expectation in all gliomas, especially low-grade gliomas. Group comparisons were based on small numbers of patients: three non-neoplastic, three low-grade glioma and about eight glioblastoma patients.

TCR alpha and beta CDR3 regions were amplified with the iRepertoire nested amplicon-rescue multiplex PCR (arm-PCR) platform from RNA. For one-step reverse transcription and amplification, about 95-400 ng of tissue mRNA or PBMC total RNA was used as input. After bead purification, a secondary multiplex PCR added Illumina adapters, and libraries were gel-purified between 200 and 400 bp. Demultiplexing relied on internal 6-nucleotide barcodes carried by the libraries. Sequencing of the libraries was done on an Illumina MiSeq using 2x220 or 2x250 nucleotide paired-end reads. On the authors' methods: Paired reads were merged with FLASH 1.2.11 and aligned to the GRCh37 human genome with BWA-MEM before extracting TRA and TRB reads. V and J assignment used an IMGT-derived reference of cassette sequences and CDR3 motifs that included pseudogenes. Reads were translated in three frames, and productive CDR3s were defined as those with a C...FGXG motif and no stop codons. Clonotypes were defined as unique combinations of V-J cassette pair and CDR3 amino acid sequence. Filtering of reads was based on Hamming distance, with the threshold set by the sequence error rate of each sample in mapped regions. TCRdb ran its own pipeline on the public reads, namely fastp trimming at Q25 and MiXCR clone calling, and kept in-frame beta chains. Identical CDR3 proteins give one entry, which carries the most common genes and DNA. The V and J calls reflect TCRdb's pipeline rather than the authors' work. The table for this sample lists under 130,000 distinct CDR3 sequences; around 29% of them were counted only once. The ten top clones hold less than 55% of the sample.

The sequence joins TRBV6-4 to TRBJ1-2, with no confidently assigned D gene. Sequencing was carried out using glioma tissue, nonneoplastic brain tissue, or PBMCs (not recorded which). The TCR originated in a human donor with low-grade glioma or glioblastoma, undergoing nonglioma brain surgery, or in good health (not recorded which). Here is the DNA: TGTGCCAGCAGTGACACCCCTTATGGCTACACCTTC. It specifies CASSDTPYGYTF.